The 23 T cell receptor beta chains reported below all come from one sample, sequenced in a study of T-cell reconstitution after alpha-beta-depleted transplantation in children (dated by TCRdb to 2016 to 2017). Receptor amplification or capture employed PCR. TCRdb names Illumina HiSeq 2500 as the instrument used. TCR library preparation used molecular barcoding, with unique molecular identifiers applied to normalize quantification of the TCRbeta repertoire. The public reads were run again by TCRdb, first through fastp at Q25 and then through MiXCR, and only productive beta chains were kept. Each entry is one CDR3 protein sequence, shown with its most common DNA and genes. The sample table shows some 300,000 distinct CDR3 sequences, and around 9.1% are seen once. Of the sample, roughly 7% is held by the ten largest clones. The treatment or condition label, read with the paper, signifies: allogeneic hematopoietic cell transplantation with graft depleted of TCRalphabeta T cells and CD19 B cells.

The starting material was PBMCs, obtained before TCRalphabeta/CD19-depleted stem cell transplant. The receptors were sampled from a boy younger than two with acute myeloid leukemia, due to receive a stem cell transplant.

The chain employs TRBV28 and TRBJ2-7; D perhaps matches TRBD1 (5 bases). The length of the CDR3 is 17 residues. Trimming stripped 5 bases from V and 0 bases from J, with 20 bases between. Germline CDR1 is MDHEN and CDR2 is SYDVKM. CDR3 residues: CASSPTNLRVLSYEQYF. The CDR3 region has the DNA TGTGCCAGCAGTCCGACCAACCTCAGGGTACTCTCCTACGAGCAGTACTTC.

This clonotype was seen many times. V and J are TRBV12-3 or TRBV12-4 and TRBJ2-6, with D unresolved. The CDR3 spans 12 residues. The V and J ends lost 10 bases and 4 bases respectively, with 8 bases between them. CDR3 amino acids: CATDAGANVLTF. In DNA form, the CDR3 reads TGTGCCACAGACGCGGGGGCCAACGTCCTGACTTTC.

The gene calls are TRBV7-3 and TRBJ2-3; 7 bases match TRBD2. Germline loops: CDR1 SGHTA, CDR2 FQGTGA. The CDR3 length is 16 residues. Unmatched junction bases numbered 8, after V lost 5 bases and J lost 0 bases. The CDR3, as DNA: TGTGCCAGCAGCCTATGGGGGGGGATGAGCACAGATACGCAGTATTTT. Translation: CASSLWGGMSTDTQYF.

The CDR3 spells CASSKAEGSTDTQYF. As DNA, the CDR3 is TGTGCCAGCAGCAAAGCTGAGGGGAGCACAGATACGCAGTATTTT. V and J are TRBV21-1 and TRBJ2-3; the table's D call, TRBD1, was not checked against the DNA. TRBV21-1 is a documented pseudogene. This CDR3 has 15 residues.

Turning to this clonotype: Given a much more abundant clone one base away, this may be a read error. The chain uses TRBV7-6 and TRBJ2-1; 10 bases match TRBD2. The CDR3 extends over 16 amino acids. CDR1 is SGHVS and CDR2 is FNYEAQ in the germline V gene. Written as DNA, the CDR3 is TGTGCCAGCAGCTTAGCTCCGAGCGGGGGGGTGAATGACCAGTTCTTC. This gives the protein CASSLAPSGGVNDQFF.

This rearrangement joins TRBV5-1 to TRBJ1-1, with 7 bases lining up with TRBD1. V shed 2 bases and J 1 base; nucleotides not matched to a gene: 5. From germline, CDR1 is SGHRS and CDR2 YFSETQ. This CDR3 has 15 amino acids. Here the CDR3 DNA reads TGCGCCAGCAGCTTAATTGGACAGGCGAACACTGAAGCTTTCTTT. Protein sequence: CASSLIGQANTEAFF.

In its sample, this clonotype was seen many times. The chain joins TRBV29-1 to TRBJ1-2; unclear D gene. Trimming left V 0 bases short and J 1 base short, with 9 bases between. Per germline, CDR1 SQVTM and CDR2 ANQGSEA. CDR3 length equals 14 residues. CDR3 loop: CSVEDLQSNYGYTF. The CDR3 DNA sequence: TGCAGCGTTGAAGATCTACAAAGTAACTATGGCTACACCTTC.

This chain connects TRBV19 to TRBJ1-5, with 7 positions matching TRBD1. CDR1 is LNHDA and CDR2 is SQIVND in the germline V gene (reference sequence). The trim removed 7 bases at V and 6 bases at J, leaving 15 bases unmatched. This CDR3 region has 16 residues. The CDR3 protein is CASKLGDSSLLQPQHF. DNA for the CDR3: TGTGCCAGTAAGCTGGGGGACAGCTCCCTTCTTCAGCCCCAGCATTTT.

This clonotype was detected a few times. The chain links TRBV6-5 to TRBJ1-1; possibly TRBD1 for D (6 bases). The CDR3 spans 14 residues. Looked up from germline, CDR1 is MNHEY and CDR2 is SVGAGI. The germline V and J ends were trimmed by 2 bases and 5 bases, with 12 bases remaining between them. The CDR3 spells CASSYLTGRTEAFF. CDR3 coding DNA: TGTGCCAGCAGTTACCTCACAGGGCGTACTGAAGCTTTCTTT.

This clonotype was observed at least ten times. This chain joins TRBV20-1 and TRBJ2-3, with D uncertain. The V end was cut by 1 base, the J end by 0 bases, with 8 bases between. Germline CDR1 and CDR2: DFQATT and SNEGSKA (reference sequence). The CDR3 is made up of 14 amino acids. The CDR3: CSARGAISTDTQYF. Here the CDR3 DNA reads TGCAGTGCTAGAGGGGCCATTAGCACAGATACGCAGTATTTT.

At least ten counts were recorded for this clonotype. The V and J genes are TRBV6-6 and TRBJ2-5; D call uncertain. V lost 5 bases and J 1 base, leaving 8 bases between the germline ends. CDR3 length equals 13 residues. Germline CDR1 and CDR2: MNHNY and SVGAGI (reference sequence). CDR3 region: CASSPPPQETQYF. In DNA form, the CDR3 reads TGTGCCAGCAGTCCACCACCCCAAGAGACCCAGTACTTC.

This clonotype was recorded many times. This chain uses TRBV7-9 with TRBJ2-3; D is undetermined. The CDR3 contains 17 residues. The V end lost 3 bases, the J end lost 3 bases, and 19 bases lay between the germline ends. CDR1 is SEHNR, CDR2 FQNEAQ, per germline (reference sequence). The CDR3 bases are TGTGCCAGCAGCTTCACCGGAAGGAGAGAAGGTACAGATACGCAGTATTTT. Its translation is CASSFTGRREGTDTQYF.

This clonotype occurred many times. At one boundary the junction diverges from the germline segment, which might be a read error. This rearrangement joins TRBV7-8 to TRBJ2-5, with D unresolved. There are 11 residues in the CDR3. Germline-derived CDR1 and CDR2 are SGHVS and FQNEAQ. The CDR3 loop reads CASRYQETQYF. The CDR3 DNA reads as TGTGCCAGCCGTTACCAGGAGACCCAGTACTTC.

A few counts support this clonotype. This chain connects TRBV24-1 to TRBJ2-1; 13 bases map to TRBD2. CDR1 is KGHDR, CDR2 SFDVKD, per germline. With 7 bases clipped from V and 6 bases from J, the junction kept 8 bases outside the gene matches. The CDR3 covers 16 residues. Here the CDR3 reads CATSAKGLAGFNEQFF. The CDR3 nucleotides read TGTGCCACCAGCGCGAAGGGACTAGCGGGATTCAATGAGCAGTTCTTC.

This clonotype was observed many times. The V call is TRBV7-9, the J call TRBJ1-2, with D perhaps matching TRBD1 (6 bases). The germline V and J ends were trimmed by 1 base and 2 bases, with 11 bases remaining between them. There are 15 residues in the CDR3. From germline, CDR1 is SEHNR and CDR2 FQNEAQ (reference sequence). The DNA of the CDR3 is TGTGCCAGCAGCTTAGACCCGACAGGCAACTATGGCTACACCTTC. This encodes CASSLDPTGNYGYTF.

This clonotype came up many times. This chain uses TRBV25-1 with TRBJ1-2; 11 bases fit TRBD1. The length of the CDR3 is 17 residues. Germline loops: CDR1 MGHDK, CDR2 SYGVNS. V lost 1 base to trimming and J lost 2 bases; unmatched junction nucleotides: 6. CDR3 nucleotide sequence: TGTGCCAGCAGTGAATTTGGACAGGGGGCGGTCAACTATGGCTACACCTTC. As protein: CASSEFGQGAVNYGYTF.

About this clonotype: One base away lies a much larger clone, so this may be a sequencing read error. CDR3 DNA sequence: TGTGCCAGCAGCTGGGCAGCCGGTTCACCCCTCCACTTT. Translation gives CASSWAAGSPLHF. V usage is TRBV5-6 and J usage is TRBJ1-6; D unresolved. V lost 3 bases, J lost 9 bases, and 10 bases lay in between. In germline, CDR1 is SGHDT, CDR2 YYEEEE. The CDR3 runs to 13 residues.

This clonotype came up many times. The chain uses TRBV4-3 and TRBJ2-3; a weak D match, TRBD2 (6 bases). Germline V gene sequence: CDR1 LGHNA, CDR2 YSLEER. V lost 2 bases to trimming and J lost 4 bases, with 10 bases between them. This CDR3 has 14 residues. CDR3 nucleotides: TGCGCCAGCAGCCAACTAGCGCGGGCAGATACGCAGTATTTT. This codes for CASSQLARADTQYF.

This clonotype was detected ten times or more. V and J are TRBV6-2 or TRBV6-3 and TRBJ1-2; no reliable D call. The length of the CDR3 is 11 residues. CDR1 is MNHEY and CDR2 is SVGEGT in the germline V gene. V gave up 2 bases and J gave up 4 bases, with 2 bases separating them. CDR3 residues: CASSYIYGYTF. CDR3 coding DNA: TGTGCCAGCAGTTACATCTATGGCTACACCTTC.

This chain joins TRBV7-2 and TRBJ2-3; D ambiguous. Trimming cost V 0 bases and J 7 bases, with 14 bases left between them. The CDR3 covers 15 residues. Looked up from germline, CDR1 is SGHTA and CDR2 is FQGNSA. This CDR3 is CASSLAGLTSHTQYF. The CDR3 DNA is TGTGCCAGCAGCTTAGCCGGTCTTACATCACATACGCAGTATTTT.

In regard to this clonotype: A much larger clone lies one base from this, so it may be a read error. This chain connects TRBV6-1 to TRBJ2-2; unclear D gene. V was clipped by 8 bases and J by 3 bases, with 7 bases between them. The germline gives CDR1 MNHNS, CDR2 SASEGT. There are 12 residues in the CDR3. CDR3 DNA sequence: TGTGCCAGCGACTGGGACACCGGGGAGCTGTTTTTT. This gives the protein CASDWDTGELFF.

This clonotype showed up many times. This chain uses TRBV5-1 with TRBJ2-7, with D possibly matching TRBD1 (6 bases). CDR1 is SGHRS and CDR2 is YFSETQ in the germline V gene. The CDR3 extends over 14 amino acids. V shed 1 base and J shed 5 bases, with 13 bases lying between them. The CDR3: CASSLRVGADEQYF. The DNA of the CDR3 is TGCGCCAGCAGCTTGAGAGTGGGGGCGGACGAGCAGTACTTC.

This clonotype was seen repeatedly, ten times or more. The chain combines TRBV4-2 with TRBJ2-3; D might be TRBD1 (5 bases). Looked up from germline, CDR1 is LGHNA and CDR2 is YNFKEQ. V was trimmed by 1 base and J by 3 bases, leaving 11 bases between them. The CDR3 contains 15 residues. CDR3: CASSQGTGPTDTQYF. The CDR3 DNA reads as TGTGCCAGCAGCCAAGGTACAGGCCCTACAGATACGCAGTATTTT.